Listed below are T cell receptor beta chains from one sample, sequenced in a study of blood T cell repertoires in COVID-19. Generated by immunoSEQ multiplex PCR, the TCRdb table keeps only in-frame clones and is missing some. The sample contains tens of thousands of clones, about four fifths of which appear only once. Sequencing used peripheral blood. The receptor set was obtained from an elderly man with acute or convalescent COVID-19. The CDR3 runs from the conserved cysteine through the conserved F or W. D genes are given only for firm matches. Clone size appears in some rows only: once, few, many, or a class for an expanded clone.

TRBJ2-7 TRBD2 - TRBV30 CAWTSGSTYEQYF TGTGCCTGGACTAGCGGGAGTACCTACGAGCAGTACTTC
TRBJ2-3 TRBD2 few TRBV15 CATSKGTSGSSDTQYF TGTGCCACCAGCAAGGGGACTAGCGGGAGCTCAGATACGCAGTATTTT
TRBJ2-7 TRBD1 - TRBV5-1 CASSPQGATYEQYF TGCGCCAGCAGCCCACAGGGGGCCACCTACGAGCAGTACTTC
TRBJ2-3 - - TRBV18 CASSRQGFETDTQYF TGTGCCAGCTCACGTCAGGGATTCGAAACAGATACGCAGTATTTT
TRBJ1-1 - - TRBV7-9 CASSPVRGRDTEAFF TGTGCCAGCAGCCCCGTTAGGGGAAGGGACACTGAAGCTTTCTTT
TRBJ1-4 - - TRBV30 CAWSGRERNEKLFF TGTGCCTGGAGTGGGAGAGAACGTAATGAAAAACTGTTTTTT
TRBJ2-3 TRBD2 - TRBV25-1 CASRGGVSLSTDTQYF TGTGCCAGCAGGGGGGGGGTATCCCTTAGCACAGATACGCAGTATTTT
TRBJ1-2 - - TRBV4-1 CASSRRAGSQGSRYGYTF TGCGCCAGCAGCCGACGAGCTGGATCACAGGGTTCGCGCTATGGCTACACCTTC
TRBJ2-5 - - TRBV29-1 CSVKGGSETQYF TGCAGCGTAAAAGGGGGTTCGGAGACCCAGTACTTC
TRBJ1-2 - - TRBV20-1 CSASRDYNNYGYTF TGCAGTGCTAGTAGGGACTATAATAACTATGGCTACACCTTC
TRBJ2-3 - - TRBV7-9 CASSPADTQYF TGTGCCAGCAGCCCAGCGGATACGCAGTATTTT
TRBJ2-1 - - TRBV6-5 CASSYLNEQFF TGTGCCAGCAGTTATTTAAATGAGCAGTTCTTC
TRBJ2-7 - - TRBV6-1 CASSEQKIYEQYF TGTGCCAGCAGTGAACAGAAGATCTACGAGCAGTACTTC
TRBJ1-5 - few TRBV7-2 CASSLTQNQPQHF TGTGCCAGCAGCTTAACACAGAATCAGCCCCAGCATTTT
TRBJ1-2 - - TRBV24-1 CATSDETGYGYTF TGTGCCACCAGTGATGAAACCGGCTATGGCTACACCTTC
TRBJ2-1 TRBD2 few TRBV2 CASSDRTSGYNEQFF TGTGCCAGCAGCGATCGGACTAGCGGCTACAATGAGCAGTTCTTC
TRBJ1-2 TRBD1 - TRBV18 CASSPRDRGLTYGYTF TGTGCCAGCTCACCGCGGGACAGGGGCCTGACCTATGGCTACACCTTC
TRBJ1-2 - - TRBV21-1 CASSNGGRIGYTF TGTGCCAGCAGCAACGGGGGGCGCATTGGCTACACCTTC
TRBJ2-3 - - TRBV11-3 CASSLKDGADTQYF TGTGCCAGCAGCTTAAAAGACGGAGCAGATACGCAGTATTTT
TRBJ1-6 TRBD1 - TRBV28 CASSFLGQGRVPLPF TGTGCCAGCAGTTTTCTAGGACAGGGTCGGGTACCCCTCCCCTTT
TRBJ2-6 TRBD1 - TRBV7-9 CASSVGTGRANVLTF TGTGCCAGCAGCGTAGGGACAGGGAGGGCCAACGTCCTGACTTTC
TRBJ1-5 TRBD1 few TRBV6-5 CASRYRGDQPQHF TGTGCCAGCAGATACAGGGGTGATCAGCCCCAGCATTTT
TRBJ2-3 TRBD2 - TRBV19 CASSISFGGGRDTQYF TGTGCCAGTAGTATTAGTTTCGGGGGAGGGCGAGATACGCAGTATTTT
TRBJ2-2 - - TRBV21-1 CASSKRTSADTGELFF TGTGCCAGCAGCAAAAGGACTAGCGCAGACACCGGGGAGCTGTTTTTT